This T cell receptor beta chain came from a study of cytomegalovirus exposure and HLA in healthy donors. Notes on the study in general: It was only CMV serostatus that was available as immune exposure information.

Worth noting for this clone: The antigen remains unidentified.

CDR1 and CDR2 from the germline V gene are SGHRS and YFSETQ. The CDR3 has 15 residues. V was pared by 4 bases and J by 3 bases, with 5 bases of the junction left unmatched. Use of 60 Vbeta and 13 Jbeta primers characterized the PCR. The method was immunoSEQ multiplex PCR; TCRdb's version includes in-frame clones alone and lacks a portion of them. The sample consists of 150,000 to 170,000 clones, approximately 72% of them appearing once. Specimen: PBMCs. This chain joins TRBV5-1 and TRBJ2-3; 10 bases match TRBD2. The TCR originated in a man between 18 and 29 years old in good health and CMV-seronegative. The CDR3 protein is CASSHGLADTDTQYF. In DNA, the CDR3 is TGCGCCAGCAGCCACGGACTAGCGGATACAGATACGCAGTATTTT.